Shown below are 2 T cell receptor beta chains from a single sample sequenced in a study of regulatory T cells in long-lasting Graves disease. Arm-PCR of CDR3 regions and iRepertoire HTBI primers were the basis on which TCR beta libraries were built. TCRdb redid the calling of the multiplex PCR reads with MiXCR, one entry per CDR3 protein. The profile shows about 470,000 distinct CDR3 sequences, 15% of them singletons. As to time point: newly diagnosed GD, antithyroid drugs for less than 3 months. RNA from PBMCs was the source of the TCR library. Another study also made use of these data, one on T cells in Graves' hyperthyroidism and ophthalmopathy.

The sample was peripheral blood mononuclear cells (PBMCs), taken at new diagnosis, from a patient treated with antithyroid drugs. Every receptor here comes from a woman aged 25 to 39 with Graves disease.

This clonotype was detected ten times or more. The rearrangement uses TRBV5-1 and TRBJ2-7; D is uncertain. Germline CDR1 and CDR2: SGHRS and YFSETQ. The germline V and J ends were trimmed by 3 bases and 4 bases, with 14 bases remaining between them. The CDR3 has 14 amino acids. As DNA, the CDR3 is TGCGCCAGCAGCTCAGAGTTGGGCGGTTACGAGCAGTACTTC. Residues: CASSSELGGYEQYF.

This clonotype was seen at least ten times. The chain couples TRBV6-2 or TRBV6-3 to TRBJ1-2; D is uncertain. V was clipped by 2 bases and J by 2 bases, with 9 bases between them. From germline, CDR1 is MNHEY and CDR2 SVGEGT. The CDR3 has 14 residues. In DNA form, the CDR3 reads TGTGCCAGCAGTTACAGAGATCCCAACTATGGCTACACCTTC. It yields the protein CASSYRDPNYGYTF.